This is a list of T cell receptor beta chains from one sample in a study of blood T cell repertoires in COVID-19. Assay used: immunoSEQ multiplex PCR; TCRdb lists only in-frame clones, some missing. The repertoire holds around 120,000 clones, with 75% to 85% as singletons. Specimen: peripheral blood. These receptors came from a woman at least 80 years old with acute or convalescent COVID-19. Both conserved end residues are trimmed from each CDR3. Each record gives: J gene, V gene, CDR3 protein.

j_gene: TRBJ2-7
v_gene: TRBV2
CDR3aa: ASSARTVPLSEQY

j_gene: TRBJ2-5
v_gene: TRBV6-2/TRBV6-3
CDR3aa: ASSYEAAQY

j_gene: TRBJ1-5
v_gene: TRBV5-6
CDR3aa: ASSLGGGAGNQPQH

j_gene: TRBJ2-7
v_gene: TRBV28
CDR3aa: ASRTGAVYEQY

j_gene: TRBJ2-3
v_gene: TRBV4-3
CDR3aa: ASSQVTTSGTDTQY

j_gene: TRBJ2-1
v_gene: TRBV6-2/TRBV6-3
CDR3aa: ASSYMDRMNEQF

j_gene: TRBJ1-5
v_gene: TRBV19
CDR3aa: ASTYRGSNQPQH

j_gene: TRBJ1-1
v_gene: TRBV12-3/TRBV12-4
CDR3aa: ASSAQGNTEAF

j_gene: TRBJ2-5
v_gene: TRBV6-5
CDR3aa: ASTIGGNHETQY

j_gene: TRBJ1-2
v_gene: TRBV24-1
CDR3aa: ATSDPGQYYGYT

j_gene: TRBJ2-5
v_gene: TRBV28
CDR3aa: ASSAVRETQY

j_gene: TRBJ2-1
v_gene: TRBV3-1/TRBV3-2
CDR3aa: ASSPRLAGDNEQF

j_gene: TRBJ1-1
v_gene: TRBV29-1
CDR3aa: SVERQGAVAF

j_gene: TRBJ1-5
v_gene: TRBV19
CDR3aa: ASSLDRSNQPQH

j_gene: TRBJ2-5
v_gene: TRBV18
CDR3aa: ASSPRVAAETQY

j_gene: TRBJ2-1
v_gene: TRBV2
CDR3aa: ASSAFSAGFSNEQF

j_gene: TRBJ1-1
v_gene: TRBV28
CDR3aa: ASSLVPTRGNTEAF

j_gene: TRBJ1-3
v_gene: TRBV19
CDR3aa: ASSMLVSSSGNTIY

j_gene: TRBJ1-3
v_gene: TRBV19
CDR3aa: ASSIQANSGNTIY

j_gene: TRBJ2-5
v_gene: TRBV12-3/TRBV12-4
CDR3aa: ASSLGQTQY

j_gene: TRBJ2-3
v_gene: TRBV7-3
CDR3aa: ASSLFPGEDTQY

j_gene: TRBJ2-1
v_gene: TRBV4-3
CDR3aa: ASSQDGVVFREQF

j_gene: TRBJ2-3
v_gene: TRBV5-4
CDR3aa: ASSLSTRADTQY

j_gene: TRBJ1-5
v_gene: TRBV10-3
CDR3aa: AISAGTGKSQPQH

j_gene: TRBJ2-5
v_gene: TRBV19
CDR3aa: ASRGQGGPETQY

j_gene: TRBJ1-5
v_gene: TRBV3-1/TRBV3-2
CDR3aa: ASSPSGGALGGQPQH

j_gene: TRBJ2-5
v_gene: TRBV28
CDR3aa: ASSPPGLSRVQETQY

j_gene: TRBJ1-5
v_gene: TRBV7-9
CDR3aa: ASSSTTNRILPQH

j_gene: TRBJ1-2
v_gene: TRBV2
CDR3aa: ASRRAESGGYT

j_gene: TRBJ2-7
v_gene: TRBV30
CDR3aa: AWSGGQGNHEQY

j_gene: TRBJ2-1
v_gene: TRBV24-1
CDR3aa: ATRGPAYNEQF

j_gene: TRBJ2-3
v_gene: TRBV15
CDR3aa: ATSRDLAGITDTQY

j_gene: TRBJ1-1
v_gene: TRBV6-5
CDR3aa: AVLPGFAMNTEAF

j_gene: TRBJ1-1
v_gene: TRBV5-1
CDR3aa: ASSWGQNENTEAF

j_gene: TRBJ2-5
v_gene: TRBV3-1/TRBV3-2
CDR3aa: ASSQVGVSGPFQETQY

j_gene: TRBJ2-7
v_gene: TRBV25-1
CDR3aa: ASTSPYEQY

j_gene: TRBJ2-3
v_gene: TRBV6-6
CDR3aa: ASSYLAGTIDTQY

j_gene: TRBJ2-7
v_gene: TRBV9
CDR3aa: ASSTRTGEKDEQY

j_gene: TRBJ2-2
v_gene: TRBV4-3
CDR3aa: ASSQDMFFGKGTGELF

j_gene: TRBJ1-5
v_gene: TRBV2
CDR3aa: AISTGVVQPQH

j_gene: TRBJ1-1
v_gene: TRBV19
CDR3aa: ASSPGGVNTEAF

j_gene: TRBJ1-4
v_gene: TRBV30
CDR3aa: AWNSIATNEKLF

j_gene: TRBJ1-1
v_gene: TRBV30
CDR3aa: AWTRTVSATEAF

j_gene: TRBJ2-2
v_gene: TRBV7-2
CDR3aa: ASSFGQGATGELF

j_gene: TRBJ1-4
v_gene: TRBV6-1
CDR3aa: ASSDRGIDEKLF

j_gene: TRBJ1-2
v_gene: TRBV15
CDR3aa: ATSREGGNYGYT

j_gene: TRBJ2-2
v_gene: TRBV4-2
CDR3aa: ASSQVLAKPTGELF

j_gene: TRBJ2-4
v_gene: TRBV2
CDR3aa: ASTATSKNIQY

j_gene: TRBJ2-5
v_gene: TRBV5-1
CDR3aa: ASSYGLAGRETQY

j_gene: TRBJ2-1
v_gene: TRBV5-4
CDR3aa: ASSPTSGGASYNEQF

j_gene: TRBJ2-1
v_gene: TRBV9
CDR3aa: ASSVSGVSYNEQF

j_gene: TRBJ1-1
v_gene: TRBV12-3/TRBV12-4
CDR3aa: ASSFAGNTEAF

j_gene: TRBJ2-6
v_gene: TRBV5-1
CDR3aa: ASSLAGGSGANVLT

j_gene: TRBJ1-2
v_gene: TRBV29-1
CDR3aa: SVEDTPGYGYT

j_gene: TRBJ2-7
v_gene: TRBV5-1
CDR3aa: ASSLPGQNYEQY

j_gene: TRBJ2-7
v_gene: TRBV2
CDR3aa: ASKLAGGPREQY

j_gene: TRBJ1-2
v_gene: TRBV18
CDR3aa: ASSSTRSDRYT

j_gene: TRBJ2-4
v_gene: TRBV12-3/TRBV12-4
CDR3aa: ASSFSTGIQY

j_gene: TRBJ1-1
v_gene: TRBV27
CDR3aa: ASSRRGNTEAF

j_gene: TRBJ2-1
v_gene: TRBV5-1
CDR3aa: ASMLAVSYNEQF